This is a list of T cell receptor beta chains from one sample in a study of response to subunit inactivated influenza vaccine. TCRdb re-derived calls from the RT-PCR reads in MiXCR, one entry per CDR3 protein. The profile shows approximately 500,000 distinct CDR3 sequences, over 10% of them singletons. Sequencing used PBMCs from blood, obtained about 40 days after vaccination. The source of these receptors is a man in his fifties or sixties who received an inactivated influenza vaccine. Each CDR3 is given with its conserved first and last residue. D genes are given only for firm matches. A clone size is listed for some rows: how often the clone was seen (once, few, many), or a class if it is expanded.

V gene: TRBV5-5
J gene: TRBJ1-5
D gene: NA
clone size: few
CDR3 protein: CASSLEGAFGQPQHF
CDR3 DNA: TGTGCCAGCAGCTTGGAAGGGGCGTTCGGTCAGCCCCAGCATTTT

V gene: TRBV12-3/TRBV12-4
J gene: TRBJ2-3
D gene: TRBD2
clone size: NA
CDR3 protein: CASSLYPGGLAGEDTQYF
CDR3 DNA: TGTGCCAGCAGTTTATACCCTGGCGGGCTAGCGGGGGAAGATACGCAGTATTTT

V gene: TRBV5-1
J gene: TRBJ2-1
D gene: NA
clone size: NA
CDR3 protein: CASSFLGPDNEQFF
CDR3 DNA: TGCGCCAGCAGCTTCTTGGGGCCAGACAATGAGCAGTTCTTC

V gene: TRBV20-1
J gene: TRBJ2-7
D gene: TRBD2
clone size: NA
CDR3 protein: CSARSGDGSYEQYF
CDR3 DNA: TGCAGTGCTAGAAGCGGGGACGGCTCCTACGAGCAGTACTTC

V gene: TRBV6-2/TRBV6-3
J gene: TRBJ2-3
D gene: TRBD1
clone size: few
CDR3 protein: CASSWTGPSTDTQYF
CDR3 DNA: TGTGCCAGCAGTTGGACAGGACCTAGCACAGATACGCAGTATTTT

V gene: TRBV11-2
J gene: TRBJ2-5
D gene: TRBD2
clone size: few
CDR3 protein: CASSLGLTSGSLGLGETQYF
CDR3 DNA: TGTGCCAGCAGCTTAGGTTTGACTAGCGGGAGCTTAGGGTTAGGAGAGACCCAGTACTTC

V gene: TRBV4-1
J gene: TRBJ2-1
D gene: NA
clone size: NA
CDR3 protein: CASSQERGRNEQFF
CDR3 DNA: TGCGCCAGCAGCCAAGAAAGAGGTCGCAATGAGCAGTTCTTC

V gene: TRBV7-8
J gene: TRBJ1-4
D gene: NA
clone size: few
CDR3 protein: CASSLVWWDGNEKLFF
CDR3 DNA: TGTGCCAGCAGCTTAGTATGGTGGGACGGAAATGAAAAACTGTTTTTT

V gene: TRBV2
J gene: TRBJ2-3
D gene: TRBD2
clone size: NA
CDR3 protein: CASSVAGGPDTQYF
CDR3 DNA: TGTGCCAGCAGTGTAGCGGGGGGACCAGATACGCAGTATTTT

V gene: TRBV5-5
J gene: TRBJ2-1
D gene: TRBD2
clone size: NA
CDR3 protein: CASSSGTSWTEQFF
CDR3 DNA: TGTGCCAGCAGCTCCGGGACTAGCTGGACTGAGCAGTTCTTC

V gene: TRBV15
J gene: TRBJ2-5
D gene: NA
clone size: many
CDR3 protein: CATSRDMAQETQYF
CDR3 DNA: TGTGCCACCAGCAGAGATATGGCCCAAGAGACCCAGTACTTC

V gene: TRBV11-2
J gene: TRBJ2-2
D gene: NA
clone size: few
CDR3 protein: CASSLLPGLHGGRSTGELFF
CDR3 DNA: TGTGCCAGCAGCCTCCTTCCGGGACTCCACGGGGGGCGTAGCACCGGGGAGCTGTTTTTT

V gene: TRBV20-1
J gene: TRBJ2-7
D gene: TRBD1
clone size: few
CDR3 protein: CSAGRQGDEQYF
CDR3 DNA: TGCAGTGCTGGCCGACAGGGGGACGAGCAGTACTTC

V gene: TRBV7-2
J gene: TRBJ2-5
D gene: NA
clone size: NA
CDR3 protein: CASSFFKETQYF
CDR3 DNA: TGTGCCAGCAGCTTTTTCAAGGAGACCCAGTACTTC

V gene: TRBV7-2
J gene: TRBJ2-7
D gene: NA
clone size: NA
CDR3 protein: CASSKRLFSSYEQYF
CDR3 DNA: TGTGCCAGCAGCAAAAGACTATTTAGCTCCTACGAGCAGTACTTC

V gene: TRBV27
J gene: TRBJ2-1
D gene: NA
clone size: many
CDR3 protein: CASSLNVYNEQFF
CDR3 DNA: TGTGCCAGCAGTTTGAACGTCTACAATGAGCAGTTCTTC

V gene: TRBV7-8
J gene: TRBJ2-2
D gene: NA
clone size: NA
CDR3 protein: CASSSNRGLNTGELFF
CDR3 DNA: TGTGCCAGCAGCTCCAACCGGGGACTGAACACCGGGGAGCTGTTTTTT

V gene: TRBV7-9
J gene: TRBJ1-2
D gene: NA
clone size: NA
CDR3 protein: CASSFGQTYGYTF
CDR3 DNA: TGTGCCAGCAGCTTCGGACAGACATATGGCTACACCTTC

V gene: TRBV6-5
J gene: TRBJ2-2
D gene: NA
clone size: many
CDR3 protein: CASSYGGRNTGELFF
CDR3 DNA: TGTGCCAGCAGTTACGGGGGGCGAAACACCGGGGAGCTGTTTTTT

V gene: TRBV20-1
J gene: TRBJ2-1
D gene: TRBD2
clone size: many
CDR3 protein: CSARDASGNSNEQFF
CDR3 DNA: TGCAGTGCTAGAGATGCTAGCGGGAATAGTAATGAGCAGTTCTTC

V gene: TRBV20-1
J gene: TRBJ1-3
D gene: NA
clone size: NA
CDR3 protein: CSARDPSGDGNTIYF
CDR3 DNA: TGCAGTGCTAGAGATCCGTCAGGGGATGGAAACACCATATATTTT

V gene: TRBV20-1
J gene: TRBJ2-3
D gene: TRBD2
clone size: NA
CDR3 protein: CSAYPLDGGVADTQYF
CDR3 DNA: TGCAGTGCTTACCCCCTAGACGGGGGGGTAGCAGATACGCAGTATTTT

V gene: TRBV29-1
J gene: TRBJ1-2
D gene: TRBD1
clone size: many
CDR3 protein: CSVRDSLKGGYGYTF
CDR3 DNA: TGCAGCGTTCGGGACAGTCTAAAAGGCGGCTATGGCTACACCTTC

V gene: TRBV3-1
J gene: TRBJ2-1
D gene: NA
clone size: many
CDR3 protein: CASSRLDNEQFF
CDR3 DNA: TGTGCCAGCAGCCGCCTGGATAATGAGCAGTTCTTC

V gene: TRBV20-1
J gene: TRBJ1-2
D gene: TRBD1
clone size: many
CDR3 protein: CSADPGQGYGYTF
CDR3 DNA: TGCAGTGCAGACCCTGGACAGGGCTATGGCTACACCTTC

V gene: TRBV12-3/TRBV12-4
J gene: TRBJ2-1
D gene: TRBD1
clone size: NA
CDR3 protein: CASKLNPGQAAHKQFF
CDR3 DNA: TGTGCCAGCAAACTTAATCCGGGACAGGCGGCCCACAAGCAGTTCTTC

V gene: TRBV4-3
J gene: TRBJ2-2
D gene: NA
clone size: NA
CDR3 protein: CASSQQGAHSGGVGELFF
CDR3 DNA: TGCGCCAGCAGCCAACAGGGGGCGCATAGCGGGGGTGTCGGGGAGCTGTTTTTT

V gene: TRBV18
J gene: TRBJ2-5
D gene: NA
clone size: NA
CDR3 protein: CASSPAFQETQYF
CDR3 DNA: TGTGCCAGCTCACCAGCCTTCCAAGAGACCCAGTACTTC

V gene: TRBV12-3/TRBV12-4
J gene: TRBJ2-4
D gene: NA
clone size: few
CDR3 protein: CASSPRETRGKNIQYF
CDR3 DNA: TGTGCCAGCAGTCCACGAGAAACTAGAGGCAAAAACATTCAGTACTTC

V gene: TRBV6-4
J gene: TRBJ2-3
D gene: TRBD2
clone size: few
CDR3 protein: CASSVQGGNTQYF
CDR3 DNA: TGTGCCAGCAGTGTTCAGGGAGGGAATACGCAGTATTTT

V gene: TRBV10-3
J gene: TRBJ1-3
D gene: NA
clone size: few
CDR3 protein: CAITGQGNTIYF
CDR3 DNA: TGTGCCATCACTGGGCAGGGAAACACCATATATTTT

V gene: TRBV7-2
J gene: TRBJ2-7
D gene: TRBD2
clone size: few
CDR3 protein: CASSNQRGGFFEQYF
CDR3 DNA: TGTGCCAGCAGTAACCAGCGGGGGGGCTTTTTTGAGCAGTACTTC

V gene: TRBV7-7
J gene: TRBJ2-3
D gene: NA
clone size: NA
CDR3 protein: CASSLGTGNTDTQYF
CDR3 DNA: TGTGCTAGCAGCTTAGGCACCGGGAACACAGATACGCAGTATTTT

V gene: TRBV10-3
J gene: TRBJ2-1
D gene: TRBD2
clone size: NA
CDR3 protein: CAISDFSGGAYNEQFF
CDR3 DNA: TGTGCCATCAGTGATTTTAGCGGGGGGGCGTACAATGAGCAGTTCTTC

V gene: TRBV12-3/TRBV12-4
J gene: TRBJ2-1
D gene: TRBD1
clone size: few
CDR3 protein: CASSFRPGTGVLNEQFF
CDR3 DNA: TGTGCCAGCAGTTTTCGTCCCGGGACAGGGGTTCTCAATGAGCAGTTCTTC

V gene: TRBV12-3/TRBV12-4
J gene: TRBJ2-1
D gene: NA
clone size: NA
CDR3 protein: CASSLAGGYEQFF
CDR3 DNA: TGTGCCAGCAGTTTAGCGGGTGGCTATGAGCAGTTCTTC

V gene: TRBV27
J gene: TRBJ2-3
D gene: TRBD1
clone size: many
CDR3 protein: CASSESNRGGGRDTQYF
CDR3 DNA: TGTGCCAGCAGTGAATCAAACAGGGGCGGAGGTAGAGATACGCAGTATTTT

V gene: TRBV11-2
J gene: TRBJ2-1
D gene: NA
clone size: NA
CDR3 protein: CASKPNLLNEQFF
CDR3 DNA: TGTGCCAGCAAGCCAAACCTCCTCAATGAGCAGTTCTTC

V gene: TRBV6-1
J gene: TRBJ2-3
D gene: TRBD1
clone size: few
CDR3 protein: CASSRSGTGSPDTQYF
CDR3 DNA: TGTGCCAGCAGCCGTTCCGGGACAGGGTCGCCAGATACGCAGTATTTT

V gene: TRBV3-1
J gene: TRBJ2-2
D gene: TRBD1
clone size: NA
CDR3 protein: CASSDRAGTGELFF
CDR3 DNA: TGTGCCAGCAGTGACAGGGCCGGCACCGGGGAGCTGTTTTTT

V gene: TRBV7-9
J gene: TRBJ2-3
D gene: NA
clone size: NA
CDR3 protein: CASSATGIGGTDTQYF
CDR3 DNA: TGTGCCAGCAGCGCCACAGGTATCGGAGGCACAGATACGCAGTATTTT

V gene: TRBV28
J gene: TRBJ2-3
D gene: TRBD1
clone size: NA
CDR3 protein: CASWSSRQGGTDTQYF
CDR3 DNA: TGTGCCAGCTGGTCATCCAGACAGGGTGGCACAGATACGCAGTATTTT

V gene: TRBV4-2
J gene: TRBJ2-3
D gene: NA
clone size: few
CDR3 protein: CASSQPPGYLNTDTQYF
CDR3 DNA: TGTGCCAGCAGCCAACCTCCCGGCTACCTTAACACAGATACGCAGTATTTT

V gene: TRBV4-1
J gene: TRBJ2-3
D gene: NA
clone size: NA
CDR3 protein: CASSPSGTSTDTQYF
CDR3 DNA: TGCGCCAGCAGCCCCAGCGGAACTAGCACAGATACGCAGTATTTT

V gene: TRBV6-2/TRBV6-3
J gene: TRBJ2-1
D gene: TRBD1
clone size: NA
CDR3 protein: CASSPDRAWMDEQFF
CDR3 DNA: TGTGCCAGCAGTCCCGACAGGGCTTGGATGGATGAGCAGTTCTTC

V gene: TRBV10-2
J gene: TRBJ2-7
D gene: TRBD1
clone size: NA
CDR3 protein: CASREGQGVYEQYF
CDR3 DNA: TGCGCCAGCAGGGAGGGACAGGGGGTCTACGAGCAGTACTTC

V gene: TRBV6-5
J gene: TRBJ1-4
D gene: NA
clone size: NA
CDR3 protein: CASSSLTSATNEKLFF
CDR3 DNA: TGTGCCAGCAGTTCCCTTACATCAGCAACTAATGAAAAACTGTTTTTT

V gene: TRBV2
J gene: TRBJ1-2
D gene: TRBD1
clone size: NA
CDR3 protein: CASSRNRTGGSYGYTF
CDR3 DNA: TGTGCCAGCAGTCGAAATAGGACAGGGGGCTCCTATGGCTACACCTTC

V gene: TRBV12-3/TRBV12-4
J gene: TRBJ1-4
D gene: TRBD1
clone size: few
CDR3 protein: CASRGQVGEKLFF
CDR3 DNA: TGTGCCAGCAGGGGACAGGTCGGGGAAAAACTGTTTTTT

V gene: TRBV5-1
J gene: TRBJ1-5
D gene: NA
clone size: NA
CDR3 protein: CASSDGGRGQPQHF
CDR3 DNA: TGCGCCAGCAGCGACGGGGGTCGGGGTCAGCCCCAGCATTTT

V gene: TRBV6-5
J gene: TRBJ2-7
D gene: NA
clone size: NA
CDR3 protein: CASSYSVGAAEQYF
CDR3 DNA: TGTGCCAGCAGTTACAGCGTGGGGGCAGCCGAGCAGTACTTC